The rows below give T cell receptor beta chains drawn from one sample of a study of T cell responses to AZD1222 COVID-19 vaccine. Assay used: immunoSEQ multiplex PCR; TCRdb lists only in-frame clones, some missing. The sample carries about 150,000 clones, approximately 90% recorded once. Here the sequenced sample was peripheral blood, taken on day 0 of AZD1222 vaccination. These receptors were taken from an adult in good health. Both conserved end residues are part of each CDR3. D genes are given only for firm matches. Only part of the rows carry a size: once, few, many, or a class if the clone is expanded.

12	NA	NA	TRBV20-1	TRBJ2-1	CSASRGGNEQFF	TGCAGTGCTAGTCGAGGGGGCAATGAGCAGTTCTTC
13	NA	NA	TRBV18	TRBJ2-1	CASSPDLPGEQFF	TGTGCCAGCTCGCCGGACTTGCCGGGGGAGCAGTTCTTC
15	NA	NA	TRBV28	TRBJ1-2	CASSFPRGDNYGYTF	TGTGCCAGCAGTTTTCCCAGGGGAGACAACTATGGCTACACCTTC
14	NA	TRBD1	TRBV6-5	TRBJ1-1	CASNRQGMNTEAFF	TGTGCCAGCAATCGACAGGGAATGAACACTGAAGCTTTCTTT
16	NA	NA	TRBV19	TRBJ2-1	CASSSDRSSSYNEQFF	TGTGCCAGTAGTTCAGACAGAAGTTCCTCCTACAATGAGCAGTTCTTC
13	NA	NA	TRBV10-3	TRBJ1-1	CAIAPGGDTEAFF	TGTGCCATCGCCCCTGGGGGAGACACTGAAGCTTTCTTT
17	NA	TRBD1	TRBV5-5	TRBJ1-1	CASSPGQGLAADTEAFF	TGTGCCAGCAGCCCCGGACAGGGCTTAGCGGCAGACACTGAAGCTTTCTTT
15	NA	TRBD1	TRBV2	TRBJ1-2	CASRALQGIGVGYTF	TGTGCCAGCAGGGCCCTACAGGGGATAGGCGTTGGCTACACCTTC
17	few	NA	TRBV11-2	TRBJ1-3	CASSPGRGLGSGNTIYF	TGTGCCAGCAGCCCCGGGCGCGGGTTAGGATCGGGAAACACCATATATTTT
15	NA	NA	TRBV7-9	TRBJ2-1	CASSLGGLQGNEQFF	TGTGCCAGCAGCTTAGGTGGGCTTCAGGGCAATGAGCAGTTCTTC
14	NA	TRBD2	TRBV9	TRBJ2-7	CASAGGRAYDEQYF	TGTGCCAGCGCGGGAGGCAGGGCTTACGACGAGCAGTACTTC
11	few	NA	TRBV28	TRBJ1-1	CASRLQGIAFF	TGTGCCAGCAGACTACAGGGTATAGCTTTCTTT
13	NA	NA	TRBV27	TRBJ1-1	CASSFRDNTEAFF	TGTGCCAGCAGTTTCCGGGACAACACTGAAGCTTTCTTT
13	NA	NA	TRBV24-1	TRBJ2-1	CATSPQGFNEQFF	TGTGCCACCAGCCCCCAGGGCTTCAATGAGCAGTTCTTC
12	NA	NA	TRBV24-1	TRBJ1-2	CATSKGQYGYTF	TGTGCCACCAGTAAAGGACAGTATGGCTACACCTTC
15	NA	NA	TRBV13	TRBJ1-2	CASSFVGRANYGYTF	TGTGCCAGCAGCTTCGTTGGCAGGGCTAACTATGGCTACACCTTC
19	NA	TRBD2	TRBV5-1	TRBJ2-5	CASSFATGLAGGPQETQYF	TGCGCCAGCAGCTTTGCCACAGGACTAGCGGGAGGGCCTCAAGAGACCCAGTACTTC
16	NA	TRBD1	TRBV7-2	TRBJ1-1	CASSFGTGGRGTEAFF	TGTGCCAGCAGCTTCGGGACAGGGGGCAGAGGCACTGAAGCTTTCTTT
13	NA	NA	TRBV19	TRBJ1-1	CASSIGENTEAFF	TGTGCCAGTAGTATCGGGGAGAACACTGAAGCTTTCTTT
14	once	TRBD1	TRBV20-1	TRBJ2-5	CSASSGQGLETQYF	TGCAGTGCTAGTTCGGGACAGGGCCTGGAGACCCAGTACTTC
14	NA	NA	TRBV7-6	TRBJ1-3	CASSRGEGGNTIYF	TGTGCCAGCAGCCGGGGGGAAGGTGGAAACACCATATATTTT
13	NA	NA	TRBV6-5	TRBJ1-2	CASSQPSAYGYTF	TGTGCCAGCAGCCAACCCTCCGCTTATGGCTACACCTTC
18	NA	TRBD1	TRBV7-2	TRBJ1-2	CASSLEVPGTGANYGYTF	TGTGCCAGCAGCTTAGAGGTCCCCGGGACAGGGGCTAACTATGGCTACACCTTC